This TCR beta chain was recovered during a study of cytomegalovirus exposure and HLA in healthy donors. Study-wide results and caveats: Cytomegalovirus association was assigned to approximately 180 TCR beta chains. Confirmation in vitro established that a few CMV-associated chains were specific for CMV antigens.

Every donor was a healthy person donating bone marrow. In the case of this clone: Its target is unknown.

The germline CDR1 and CDR2 sequences are SGDLS and YYNGEE. V lost 5 bases and J lost 0, with 15 bases in between. This CDR3 has 16 residues. Amplification used 60 Vbeta primers and 13 Jbeta primers. The data were produced by immunoSEQ multiplex PCR, yet TCRdb's version contains in-frame clones alone and is incomplete. The sample holds around 190,000 clones, 86% seen once. Specimen: PBMCs. The source of this sequence is a woman aged 25 to 39 in good health and CMV-seronegative. The V call is TRBV9, the J call TRBJ1-3; D perhaps matches TRBD1 (5 bases). For the CDR3, the DNA is TGTGCCAGCAGAGGCCCAGGGCCGAACTCTGGAAACACCATATATTTT. Its protein is CASRGPGPNSGNTIYF.